The 28 T cell receptor beta chains below were found in one sample sequenced in a study of cytomegalovirus exposure and HLA in healthy donors. This table comes from immunoSEQ multiplex PCR, and its TCRdb copy is limited to in-frame clones, with some not included. This sample yields under 400,000 clones, of which approximately 85% are seen a single time; approximately 0.96% belongs to the top ten. Sequenced input: PBMCs. These receptors all stem from a man younger than 45 in good health and CMV-seronegative.

The rearrangement joins TRBV5-3 to TRBJ2-1, with 7 bases fitting TRBD2. TRBV5-3 is labeled an ORF, and its function is uncertain. After removal of 2 bases from V and 0 bases from J, the junction contained 5 bases not matched to a gene. The CDR3 loop spans 16 amino acids. The CDR3 reads CARSFPGGSSYNEQFF. The CDR3 bases are TGTGCCAGAAGCTTCCCGGGAGGCAGCTCCTACAATGAGCAGTTCTTC.

The gene calls are TRBV9 and TRBJ1-2; D is possibly TRBD1 (6 bases). The CDR3 consists of 12 residues. CDR1 is SGDLS and CDR2 is YYNGEE in the germline V gene. V was pared by 6 bases and J by 2 bases, with 8 bases between. CDR3 protein: CASTGQNYGYTF. As DNA, the CDR3 is TGTGCCAGCACCGGACAGAACTATGGCTACACCTTC.

In this sample, this clone turned up once. The rearrangement links TRBV5-1 to TRBJ2-1; D call uncertain. CDR1 is SGHRS and CDR2 is YFSETQ in the germline V gene. V lost 5 bases and J lost 4, with 13 bases in between. This CDR3 is 14 amino acids long. The CDR3: CASRESYLYNEQFF. CDR3 DNA sequence: TGCGCCAGCAGGGAGTCATACTTGTACAATGAGCAGTTCTTC.

This clone was seen only a few times. The V call is TRBV7-9, the J call TRBJ1-1; D gene ambiguous. The CDR3 has 13 residues. The V gene's germline CDR1 is SEHNR and CDR2 FQNEAQ (reference sequence). The V gene lost 10 bases and the J gene lost 1 base, with 13 bases spanning the gap. The CDR3 here is CATPRVGNTEAFF. CDR3 DNA sequence: TGTGCCACTCCTCGGGTGGGGAACACTGAAGCTTTCTTT. Full variable domain (missing parts from reference TRBV7-9 and TRBJ1-1): DTGVSQNPRHKITKRGQNVTFRCDPISEHNRLYWYRQTLGQGPEFLTYFQNEAQLEKSRLLSDRFSAERPKGSFSTLEIQRTEQGDSAMYLCATPRVGNTEAFFGQGTRLTVV.

This clone has only one observation. The CDR3 bases are TGCGCCAGCAGCCTGGACAGCCAATTTAATCAGCCCCAGCATTTT. Translating gives CASSLDSQFNQPQHF. The genes are TRBV4-1 and TRBJ1-5; tentative D call: TRBD1 (6 bases). The CDR3 spans 15 residues. Germline V gene data show CDR1 as MGHRA and CDR2 as YSYEKL. V was clipped by 4 bases and J by 4 bases, with 14 bases between them.

The chain uses TRBV6-1 and TRBJ1-4; D uncertain. The CDR3 sequence is 13 residues long. The V end lost 6 bases, the J end lost 4 bases, and 9 bases lay between the germline ends. Germline V CDR1 and CDR2: MNHNS, SASEGT. The CDR3 DNA reads TGTGCCAGCAGAATAGATAATAATGAAAAACTGTTTTTT. Amino acid sequence: CASRIDNNEKLFF.

Concerning this clone: Other DNA sequences from this sample encode an identical CDR3 as well. The chain uses TRBV6-5 and TRBJ2-7; TRBD1 matches at 7 bases. With V trimmed by 4 bases and J by 4 bases, 1 base remained unmatched. This CDR3 has 12 residues. Germline values: CDR1 MNHEY, CDR2 SVGAGI. CDR3 bases: TGTGCCAGCAGTTCACAGGGGTACGAGCAGTACTTC. Its translation is CASSSQGYEQYF.

The gene calls are TRBV7-9 and TRBJ1-6; D ambiguous. CDR3 length: 16 amino acids. Germline V CDR1 and CDR2: SEHNR, FQNEAQ (reference sequence). With 4 bases removed from V and 7 bases from J, the gap between germline ends came to 17 bases. CDR3 bases: TGTGCCAGCAGCTCCACCTTACAACCAACCAATTCACCCCTCCACTTT. Its protein is CASSSTLQPTNSPLHF.

The chain carries TRBV7-9 and TRBJ2-3; TRBD1 aligns across 8 bases. The CDR3 has 18 residues. The V gene end was trimmed by 4 bases and the J gene end by 0 bases; junction bases not matched to a gene: 12. Per the germline V gene, CDR1 is SEHNR and CDR2 is FQNEAQ (reference sequence). For the CDR3, the DNA is TGTGCCAGCAGCTCACCGGGACAGGCCTTATCTAGCACAGATACGCAGTATTTT. Protein sequence: CASSSPGQALSSTDTQYF.

CDR3 loop: CASSAGIAGGHNEQFF. In nucleotides, the CDR3 is TGTGCCAGCAGCGCCGGAATTGCGGGGGGGCACAATGAGCAGTTCTTC. J is TRBJ2-1 and V is TRBV9, with 9 bases aligning to TRBD2. Germline V gene data show CDR1 as SGDLS and CDR2 as YYNGEE. This CDR3 has 16 amino acids. With 3 bases clipped from V and 5 bases from J, the junction kept 9 bases outside the gene matches. Looking up the rest from reference TRBV9 and TRBJ2-1 gives the full variable domain: DSGVTQTPKHLITATGQRVTLRCSPRSGDLSVYWYQQSLDQGLQFLIQYYNGEERAKGNILERFSAQQFPDLHSELNLSSLELGDSALYFCASSAGIAGGHNEQFFGPGTRLTVL.

V usage is TRBV4-1 and J usage is TRBJ1-5, with D uncertain. Trimming stripped 2 bases from V and 2 bases from J, with 16 bases between. The CDR3 length is 17 residues. Per germline, CDR1 MGHRA and CDR2 YSYEKL. The CDR3 spells CASSQHSIPRGNQPQHF. As DNA, the CDR3 is TGCGCCAGCAGCCAACACTCTATACCACGGGGCAATCAGCCCCAGCATTTT.

The chain uses TRBV18 and TRBJ1-2; TRBD1 matches at 8 bases. J lost 3 bases, V lost 2 bases, and 8 bases had no gene match. Germline CDR1 and CDR2: KGHSH and LQKENI. This CDR3 has 16 amino acids. The CDR3 bases are TGTGCCAGCTCACCATCAGGGGGCGCGGTAGACTATGGCTACACCTTC. It yields the protein CASSPSGGAVDYGYTF.

This clone showed up just once. The chain carries TRBV10-1 and TRBJ1-4, with D possibly TRBD1 on 5 matching bases. This CDR3 is built from 16 residues. Germline assignment: CDR1 WNHNN and CDR2 SYGVQD (reference sequence). V was trimmed by 3 bases and J by 0 bases, leaving 11 bases between them. CDR3 nucleotides: TGCGCCAGCAGTGAAGTTCAGGGCGCAACTAATGAAAAACTGTTTTTT. Its translation: CASSEVQGATNEKLFF.

This chain uses TRBV29-1 with TRBJ2-7; 7 nucleotides match TRBD1. Germline CDR1 reads SQVTM; CDR2 reads ANQGSEA. V lost 7 bases and J lost 3; bases outside the gene matches: 9. The CDR3 totals 13 residues. The CDR3, as DNA: TGCAGCGGCAGAAGGACAGGTGGCTACGAGCAGTACTTC. This encodes CSGRRTGGYEQYF.

V and J are TRBV5-5 and TRBJ1-4; D is ambiguous. Germline values: CDR1 SGHKS, CDR2 YYEKEE (reference sequence). V lost 2 bases and J lost 1, with 6 bases in between. The CDR3 extends over 14 amino acids. CDR3 protein: CASSLSGTNEKLFF. DNA of the CDR3: TGTGCCAGCAGCTTATCAGGAACTAATGAAAAACTGTTTTTT.

V is TRBV19 and J is TRBJ2-7, with 10 bases aligning to TRBD2. The trim removed 3 bases at V and 2 bases at J, leaving 1 base unmatched. The CDR3 loop spans 14 amino acids. CDR1 and CDR2 (germline): LNHDA, SQIVND (reference sequence). The CDR3, as DNA: TGTGCCAGTAGTATCACTAGCGGGGCCTACGAGCAGTACTTC. It is translated as CASSITSGAYEQYF. Looking up the rest from reference TRBV19 and TRBJ2-7 gives the full variable domain: DGGITQSPKYLFRKEGQNVTLSCEQNLNHDAMYWYRQDPGQGLRLIYYSQIVNDFQKGDIAEGYSVSREKKESFPLTVTSAQKNPTAFYLCASSITSGAYEQYFGPGTRLTVT.

The chain joins TRBV10-1 to TRBJ1-1, with D tentatively TRBD1 (6 bases). Germline values: CDR1 WNHNN, CDR2 SYGVQD (reference sequence). The CDR3 extends over 15 amino acids. Trimming pared 1 base from V and 0 bases from J, leaving 9 bases between. The CDR3 DNA follows: TGCGCCAGCAGTGAGTGGGCAGGGGTGAACACTGAAGCTTTCTTT. Its protein is CASSEWAGVNTEAFF.

V usage is TRBV5-1 and J usage is TRBJ1-1; the match to TRBD1 covers 10 bases. The CDR3 totals 12 residues. With V trimmed by 3 bases and J by 10 bases, 3 bases remained unmatched. Germline V gene sequence: CDR1 SGHRS, CDR2 YFSETQ. CDR3 in amino acids: CASSSRTGGAFF. In DNA, the CDR3 is TGCGCCAGCAGCTCCCGGACAGGGGGAGCTTTCTTT.

The V gene is TRBV11-2, the J gene TRBJ1-6, with D perhaps TRBD1 (5 bases). Trimming took 1 base from V and 8 from J, leaving 12 bases between them. The germline gives CDR1 SGHAT, CDR2 FQNNGV. The CDR3 loop spans 15 amino acids. In DNA form, the CDR3 reads TGTGCCAGCAGCTTAGTAGGGGCTCAGGATTCACCCCTCCACTTT. Translated: CASSLVGAQDSPLHF.

The chain employs TRBV5-8 and TRBJ2-7; the D gene is possibly TRBD2 (5 bases). The CDR3 is 14 residues long. The V gene lost 4 bases and the J gene lost 1 base, with 12 bases spanning the gap. From germline, CDR1 is SGHTS and CDR2 YDEGEE. CDR3 sequence (DNA): TGTGCCAGCAGCCTCCCGCGGGCGTCCTACGAGCAGTACTTC. Protein: CASSLPRASYEQYF.

This chain joins TRBV9 and TRBJ1-6, with 7 bases lining up with TRBD1. CDR1 SGDLS and CDR2 YYNGEE come from the germline V gene. The CDR3 runs 15 residues. J gave up 7 bases and V 3 bases, and 7 bases lay outside the gene matches. The CDR3: CASSDEQGPNSPLHF. Here the CDR3 DNA reads TGTGCCAGCAGCGACGAACAGGGGCCAAATTCACCCCTCCACTTT.

This chain uses TRBV18 with TRBJ1-2; D gene ambiguous. V was shortened by 3 bases and J by 5 bases, with 10 bases between the two germline ends. This CDR3 contains 13 residues. Germline CDR1 and CDR2: KGHSH and LQKENI. The CDR3 DNA reads TGTGCCAGCTCACCTGACGGAGATTATGGCTACACCTTC. This gives the protein CASSPDGDYGYTF.

The chain has TRBV7-9 and TRBJ1-4; D possibly corresponds to TRBD1 (6 bases). The length of the CDR3 is 15 residues. CDR1 is SEHNR, CDR2 FQNEAQ, per germline (reference sequence). The V end lost 1 base, the J end lost 6 bases, and 12 bases lay between the germline ends. CDR3 DNA: TGTGCCAGCAGCTTAGTCACTGGGGGCGATGAAAAACTGTTTTTT. Its protein product is CASSLVTGGDEKLFF.

This chain uses TRBV7-9 with TRBJ2-5, with 7 positions matching TRBD2. The CDR3 covers 15 residues. V trimming: 5 bases; J trimming: 3 bases; junction bases outside the gene matches: 9. Germline CDR1 is SEHNR and CDR2 is FQNEAQ (reference sequence). Here the CDR3 reads CASSPRLAEKETQYF. The DNA of the CDR3 is TGTGCCAGCAGCCCCCGACTAGCAGAGAAAGAGACCCAGTACTTC. The whole variable domain, filled in from reference TRBV7-9 and TRBJ2-5, reads DTGVSQNPRHKITKRGQNVTFRCDPISEHNRLYWYRQTLGQGPEFLTYFQNEAQLEKSRLLSDRFSAERPKGSFSTLEIQRTEQGDSAMYLCASSPRLAEKETQYFGPGTRLLVL.

V is TRBV7-6 and J is TRBJ1-3; possibly TRBD1 for D (6 bases). V was cut by 5 bases and J by 0 bases, with 14 bases left in between. Germline V gene sequence: CDR1 SGHVS, CDR2 FNYEAQ. CDR3 length equals 16 residues. CDR3 sequence (DNA): TGTGCCAGCAGCGGCCAGGGGATGAGCTCTGGAAACACCATATATTTT. Translated: CASSGQGMSSGNTIYF. Full variable domain (missing parts from reference TRBV7-6 and TRBJ1-3): GAGVSQSPRYKVTKRGQDVALRCDPISGHVSLYWYRQALGQGPEFLTYFNYEAQQDKSGLPNDRFSAERPEGSISTLTIQRTEQRDSAMYRCASSGQGMSSGNTIYFGEGSWLTVV.

V is TRBV5-1 and J is TRBJ2-1, with 12 nucleotides matching TRBD2. Germline V gives CDR1 SGHRS, CDR2 YFSETQ. J was trimmed by 8 bases and V by 6 bases; bases with no gene match: 9. The CDR3 extends over 15 amino acids. Here the CDR3 DNA reads TGCGCCAGCACCCGAGCTAGCGGGGGGGTGGATGAGCAGTTCTTC. Translated, it gives CASTRASGGVDEQFF.

This clone was recorded only once. This rearrangement joins TRBV7-9 to TRBJ1-3, with TRBD1 as a possible D gene (6 bases). The germline V and J ends were trimmed by 1 base and 2 bases, with 18 bases remaining between them. Germline assignment: CDR1 SEHNR and CDR2 FQNEAQ (reference sequence). CDR3 length: 18 amino acids. CDR3 nucleotides: TGTGCCAGCAGCTTAGGCGGGGGCAGGACTTTTCCTGGAAACACCATATATTTT. It encodes CASSLGGGRTFPGNTIYF.

The chain is built from TRBV11-2 and TRBJ2-1, with D perhaps TRBD1 (6 bases). Deletions cut 1 base from V and 3 bases from J, with 7 bases between. In germline, CDR1 is SGHAT, CDR2 FQNNGV. The CDR3 totals 14 residues. CDR3 coding DNA: TGTGCCAGCAGCTTAGGACAGGTCTACAATGAGCAGTTCTTC. Encoded protein: CASSLGQVYNEQFF.